This TCR beta chain was observed in a study of shared clonotypes between healthy human individuals (TCRdb year 2020). As for the study more broadly: The cohort included three men and a couple of women between 18 and 49 years of age. For each donor, CD4 naive and CD4 memory were each run on three plates, CD8 naive on two plates, and CD8 memory on one plate. The study deeply sequenced blood TCR repertoires of about 5 healthy adults to estimate repertoire size and the extent of clonotype sharing between individuals. To increase sequencing depth and limit assay-specific biases, TCR repertoire library preparation and sequencing were carried out by different laboratories using diverse techniques. Between about 0.85 and 9.5 billion PBMCs per donor were obtained by leukapheresis. Study-wide findings and limitations: Pairwise subsampling indicated that sequencing depth was expected to affect the degree of clonotype sharing among donors. Sampling was restricted to blood, and TCR repertoires in tissues likely differ from the TCR repertoires found in blood. Rarefaction of sorted-subset datasets indicated incomplete sequencing despite the large sequencing depth. Across a few donors, 4.5% to 6.5% of naive CD4, roughly 3.5% of naive CD8, under 2.5% of memory CD4, and 0.3% to 0.45% of memory CD8 clonotypes were shared. Compared with non-shared clonotypes, clonotypes shared by all four sorted-subset donors had higher generation probabilities. Naive subsets generally had larger estimated clonotype richness than memory subsets. Because the study included a small number of donors, the genetic and exposure-history diversity represented was limited.

Using the deep immunoSEQ assay, multiplex PCR amplified TCR CDR3 regions from genomic DNA. For each cell subset, the extracted genomic DNA was distributed evenly across all wells of several immunoSEQ 96-well plates, and each plate served as one replicate. Each replicate PCR for sorted subsets received around 200 ng genomic DNA, equal to around 32,000 T cell genomes. The purified libraries were quantified using a Qubit 3.0 fluorometer, sized with a Bioanalyzer 2100, and then quantified again using the KAPA Library Quantification kit. Every immunoSEQ 96-well plate was sequenced on a dedicated single-read 150-cycle Illumina NextSeq 550 flow cell. In the authors' own workflow: Because only junctional sequences without quality scores were contained in the immunoSEQ output, filtering matching that applied to full-length reads could not be performed. Sequences were annotated with PyIR, a Python wrapper for IgBLAST v1.9, and V/J genes and CDR3 were assigned using IMGT germline references. Any read was removed if the V/J assignment was weak (E-value above 1e-6), the CDR3 was missing, or the read contained stop codons, out-of-frame junctions, or ambiguous translated residues. V3J clonotypes were defined by identical inferred V gene, J gene, and CDR3 amino acid sequence. Percentage overlap between repertoires was calculated by dividing the number of shared unique clonotypes by the size of the smaller repertoire. RTK rarefaction, the Chao1 estimator, and Recon v2.1 estimates of unobserved clonotypes were used to assess repertoire richness. Generation probabilities were computed with OLGA for all TCRbeta clonotypes obtained by the gDNA method from a few donors. Here the immuneACCESS table is served through TCRdb, limited to in-frame sequences with V and J called. Missing clones are a known gap in these copies; in checked studies unresolved V genes cover under half, and the rest lacks a known reason. V, J and clone size reflect that table, while D and trimming were determined from the DNA. For this sample the table gives roughly 700,000 clones, of which about 74% were detected only once. Of the sample, about 1.8% falls within the top ten clones.

This clone was counted ten times or more. Its antigen target is currently unknown. The record has no base qualities; no much larger clone is one base away. V is pared back by 6 bases and J by 2 bases, with 1 base lying between the germline termini. Counted from cysteine to phenylalanine, this CDR3 has 10 amino acids. Only CDR3 DNA is held: 30 bases, read in frame from base 1. CDR1 and CDR2 were assigned from the germline V gene as MNHNS and SASEGT. Healthy HIV-negative adults with no recently reported acute infections or vaccinations were included as donors. Every donor was a Caucasian adult living in Nashville, Tennessee, USA. Magnetic negative selection was used to enrich CD4+ T cells, after which naive cells were positively selected on CD45RA and the negative fraction became the memory subset. After blood collection by leukapheresis, PBMCs were isolated using Ficoll-Histopaque density gradient centrifugation and then cryopreserved in the vapor phase of liquid nitrogen. Analytical flow cytometry was used to check the purity and quantity of every magnetically sorted T cell population. Each sorted fraction had its genomic DNA isolated and then quantified by UV absorbance on a Nanodrop 2000c.

This sequence uses TRBV6-1 and TRBJ2-5; the D gene is not confidently resolved. This TCR was recovered from a young woman in good health. Sequencing used memory CD4+ T cells sorted from blood. Sample cell subset or site, as interpreted from the label and publication: CD45RA-negative fraction. Here the CDR3 is given as CASRQETQYF. DNA sequence: TGTGCCAGCAGACAAGAGACCCAGTACTTC.